This T cell receptor (beta chain) derives from a study of chemoradiotherapy in HPV16-positive cancers. Whole-study findings and limits: Candidate HPV-specific clones and E7-related TCR motifs grew in tumor during treatment. For HPV16-positive patients, expanding HPV-responsive T cells associated with longer recurrence-free survival. Only a couple of HPV16-positive patients supplied the functional HPV-specificity definition.

This clone was seen a single time. Its antigen is not identified. Trimming took 4 bases from V and 4 from J; bases not matched to a gene: 6. The CDR3 is 15 residues long. Per germline, CDR1 SGHRS and CDR2 YFSETQ. The method was immunoSEQ multiplex PCR; TCRdb's version includes in-frame clones alone and lacks a portion of them. The repertoire holds around 7,400 clones, with over 65% as singletons. Samples were taken several times over chemoradiotherapy. J is TRBJ2-2 and V is TRBV5-1, with 8 positions matching TRBD1. The material sequenced was tumor tissue, taken from a patient who underwent chemoradiotherapy. This clonotype was obtained from a human donor with HPV-associated anogenital cancer. The CDR3: CASSDRGYGTGELFF. In DNA, the CDR3 is TGCGCCAGCAGCGACAGGGGATACGGCACCGGGGAGCTGTTTTTT.